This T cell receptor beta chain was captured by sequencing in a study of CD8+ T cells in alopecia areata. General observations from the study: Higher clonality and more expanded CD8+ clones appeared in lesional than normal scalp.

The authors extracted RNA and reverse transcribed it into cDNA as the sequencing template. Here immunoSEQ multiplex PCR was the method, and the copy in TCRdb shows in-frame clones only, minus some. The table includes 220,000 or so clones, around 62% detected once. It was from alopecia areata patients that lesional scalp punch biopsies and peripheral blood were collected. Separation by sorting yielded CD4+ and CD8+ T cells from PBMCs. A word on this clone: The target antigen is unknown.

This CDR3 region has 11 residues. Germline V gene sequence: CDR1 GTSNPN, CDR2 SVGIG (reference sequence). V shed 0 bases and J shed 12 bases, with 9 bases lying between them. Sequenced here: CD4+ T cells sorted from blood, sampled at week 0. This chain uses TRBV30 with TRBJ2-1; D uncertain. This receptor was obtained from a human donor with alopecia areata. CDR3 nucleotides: TGTGCCTGGAGTGTATACTGGGGGCAGTTCTTC. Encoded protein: CAWSVYWGQFF. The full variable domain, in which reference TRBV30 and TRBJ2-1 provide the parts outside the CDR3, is SQTIHQWPATLVQPVGSPLSLECTVEGTSNPNLYWYRQAAGRGLQLLFYSVGIGQISSEVPQNLSASRPQDRQFILSSKKLLLSDSGFYLCAWSVYWGQFFGPGTRLTVL.